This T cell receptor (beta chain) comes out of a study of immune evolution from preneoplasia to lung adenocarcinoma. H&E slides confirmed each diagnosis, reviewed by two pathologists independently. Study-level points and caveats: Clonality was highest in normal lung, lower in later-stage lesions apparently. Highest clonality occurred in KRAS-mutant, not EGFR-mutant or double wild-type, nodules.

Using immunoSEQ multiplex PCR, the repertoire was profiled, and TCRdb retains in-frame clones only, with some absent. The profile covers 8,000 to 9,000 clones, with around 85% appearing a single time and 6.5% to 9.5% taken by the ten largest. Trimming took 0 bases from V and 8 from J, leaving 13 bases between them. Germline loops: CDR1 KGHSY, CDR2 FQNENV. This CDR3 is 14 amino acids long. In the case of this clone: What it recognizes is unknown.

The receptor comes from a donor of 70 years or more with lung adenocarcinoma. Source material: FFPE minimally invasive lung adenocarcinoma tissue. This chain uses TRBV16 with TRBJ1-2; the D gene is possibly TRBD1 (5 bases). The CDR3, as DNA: TGTGCCAGCAGCCAATCCGGGACGTACGTCGGCTACACCTTC. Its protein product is CASSQSGTYVGYTF.